These T cell receptor beta chains were read from a single sample in a study of cytomegalovirus exposure and HLA in healthy donors. Assay used: immunoSEQ multiplex PCR; TCRdb lists only in-frame clones, some missing. The data hold 200,000 to 250,000 clones, with about 90% observed a single time. What was sequenced was PBMCs. The receptor set was obtained from a young woman in good health and CMV-seronegative. Both conserved end residues are part of each CDR3. Size values are once, few and many counts, or a class for expanded clones, and some rows have none.

clone_size j_call v_call cdr3_aa
NA TRBJ2-7 TRBV2 CASSEVAGLSYEQYF
NA TRBJ2-3 TRBV7-2 CASSLTGLAGLSTDTQYF
NA TRBJ2-6 TRBV4-3 CASSPRASGANVLTF
NA TRBJ2-5 TRBV7-7 CASSLAGVVETQYF
once TRBJ2-5 TRBV6-5 CASSSRESQETQYF
NA TRBJ2-1 TRBV27 CASSTVYNEQFF
NA TRBJ2-1 TRBV21-1 CASSKKKGLADFYNEQFF
NA TRBJ1-1 TRBV5-1 CASSLAGPSFRGGEAFF
NA TRBJ1-5 TRBV10-3 CAISESEGAQHF
NA TRBJ2-5 TRBV7-2 CASSLAGGQTQYF
NA TRBJ2-7 TRBV7-9 CASSPGQGAYEQYF
once TRBJ1-5 TRBV11-2 CASSPHRGNQPQHF
NA TRBJ2-7 TRBV25-1 CASSPESLGEQYF
NA TRBJ2-1 TRBV5-5 CASSLGTSGHNEQFF
NA TRBJ1-1 TRBV27 CASRRNGMVKNTEAFF
once TRBJ2-1 TRBV5-4 CASSFTAYNEQFF
once TRBJ1-3 TRBV6-5 CASRRDRASGNTIYF
NA TRBJ2-7 TRBV5-1 CASSLDREQTYEQYF
NA TRBJ2-5 TRBV6-1 CASSTGYQETQYF
NA TRBJ2-7 TRBV19 CASSMERMRGGDEQYF
NA TRBJ2-7 TRBV19 CASSLVGTGDHEQYF
NA TRBJ2-1 TRBV6-6 CASSWVGLSSYNEQFF
NA TRBJ1-1 TRBV18 CASSPPGGRWNTEAFF
NA TRBJ2-2 TRBV2 CASSRNTGYGGELFF
NA TRBJ2-2 TRBV2 CASIDFNTGELFF
NA TRBJ1-1 TRBV27 CASSLQGQGLVTEAFF
once TRBJ2-1 TRBV7-3 CASSLASGTYNEQFF
once TRBJ1-2 TRBV28 CASRTQGARNYGYTF
once TRBJ1-2 TRBV5-6 CASSSALDRNYGYTF
once TRBJ2-3 TRBV11-2 CASSLVWPGGGTDTQYF
NA TRBJ2-7 TRBV25-1 CASILWIPRPSHYEQYF
few TRBJ1-2 TRBV21-1 CASSNHSSYGYTF
NA TRBJ2-7 TRBV5-1 CASSLTSTYEQYF
NA TRBJ1-1 TRBV6-1 CASSTAVGRNTEAFF
once TRBJ2-7 TRBV19 CASSIRSGTGTYEQYF
once TRBJ1-4 TRBV5-6 CASSRQGLREKLFF
NA TRBJ2-3 TRBV9 CASSVGTSGTDTQYF
NA TRBJ2-1 TRBV2 CASSYLRRGYNEQFF
NA TRBJ2-7 TRBV15 CATSRVGGLAKEQYF
once TRBJ2-1 TRBV7-8 CASSISGTRIYNEQFF
once TRBJ2-1 TRBV7-8 CASNDRAKNNEQFF
few TRBJ2-7 TRBV2 CASSEGQTYEQYF
NA TRBJ2-3 TRBV27 CASSSGLAGAPSQYF
NA TRBJ1-2 TRBV2 CASSERGYGYTF
NA TRBJ1-5 TRBV30 CAWSATGASQPQHF
NA TRBJ2-7 TRBV12-2 CASRSFIRVREDSYEQYF
NA TRBJ2-7 TRBV18 CASSPRGGYEQYF
once TRBJ2-7 TRBV7-8 CASSLRWRANKNHEQYF
once TRBJ1-2 TRBV5-1 CASSLTGSGGYTF
NA TRBJ1-1 TRBV2 CASSIGRNTEAFF
NA TRBJ2-1 TRBV25-1 CASSERTSGTEQFF
NA TRBJ1-2 TRBV6-1 CASRQGTYGYTF
NA TRBJ2-7 TRBV2 CASGSASGFPYEQYF
NA TRBJ1-4 TRBV28 CASSLSGSLGKLFF
few TRBJ2-2 TRBV7-3 CASSLITGTGELFF